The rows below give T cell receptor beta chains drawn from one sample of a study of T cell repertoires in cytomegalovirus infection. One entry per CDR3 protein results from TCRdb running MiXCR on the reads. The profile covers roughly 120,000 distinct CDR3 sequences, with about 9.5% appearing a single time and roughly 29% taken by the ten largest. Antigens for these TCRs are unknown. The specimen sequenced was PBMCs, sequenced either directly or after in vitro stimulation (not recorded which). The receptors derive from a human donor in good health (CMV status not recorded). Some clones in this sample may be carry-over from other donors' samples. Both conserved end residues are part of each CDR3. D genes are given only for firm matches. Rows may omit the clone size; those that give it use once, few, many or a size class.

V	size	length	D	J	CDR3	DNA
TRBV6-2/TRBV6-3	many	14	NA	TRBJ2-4	CASERDSAKNIQYF	TGTGCCAGCGAACGTGATTCAGCCAAAAACATTCAGTACTTC
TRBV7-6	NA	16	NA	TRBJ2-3	CASSASGLAGKNTQYF	TGTGCCAGCAGCGCCTCGGGGCTAGCAGGCAAAAACACGCAGTATTTT
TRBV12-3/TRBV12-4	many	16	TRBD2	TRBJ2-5	CASSSGLAGTQETQYF	TGTGCCAGCAGTTCCGGACTAGCGGGGACACAAGAGACCCAGTACTTC
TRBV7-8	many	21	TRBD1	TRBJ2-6	CASSSSRFGQGSMAGANVLTF	TGTGCCAGCAGCTCTTCTAGATTTGGACAGGGGAGTATGGCTGGGGCCAACGTCCTGACTTTC
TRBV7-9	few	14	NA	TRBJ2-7	CASSPPAVGYEQYF	TGTGCCAGCAGCCCCCCCGCCGTGGGTTACGAGCAGTACTTC
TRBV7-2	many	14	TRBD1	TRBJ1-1	CASSLVRDRTEAFF	TGTGCCAGCAGCTTAGTTAGGGACAGAACTGAAGCTTTCTTT
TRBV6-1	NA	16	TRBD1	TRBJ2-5	CASRAGTGGLQETQYF	TGTGCCAGCAGGGCAGGGACAGGGGGCTTACAGGAGACCCAGTACTTC
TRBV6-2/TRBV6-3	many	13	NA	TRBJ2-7	CASSYGLSYEQYF	TGTGCCAGCAGTTACGGGCTCTCCTACGAGCAGTACTTC
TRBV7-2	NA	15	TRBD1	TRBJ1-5	CASSPGQANNQPQHF	TGTGCCAGCAGCCCGGGACAGGCCAATAATCAGCCCCAGCATTTT
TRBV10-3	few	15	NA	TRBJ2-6	CAIRGSASGANVLTF	TGTGCCATCAGGGGCAGTGCCTCTGGGGCCAACGTCCTGACTTTC
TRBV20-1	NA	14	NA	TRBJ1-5	CSASPLGGNQPQHF	TGCAGTGCTAGCCCCCTCGGCGGCAATCAGCCCCAGCATTTT
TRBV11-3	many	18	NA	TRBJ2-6	CASSPYGTPDSTANVLTF	TGTGCCAGCAGCCCATATGGGACACCCGATTCTACGGCCAACGTCCTGACTTTC
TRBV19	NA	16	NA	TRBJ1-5	CASSAKMDSLNQPQHF	TGTGCCAGTAGTGCTAAAATGGACAGTTTGAATCAGCCCCAGCATTTT
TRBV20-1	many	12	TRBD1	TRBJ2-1	CSAKGQANEQFF	TGCAGTGCTAAGGGACAGGCCAATGAGCAGTTCTTC
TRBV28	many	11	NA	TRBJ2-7	CASRLSREQYF	TGTGCCAGCAGACTCTCGAGGGAGCAGTACTTC
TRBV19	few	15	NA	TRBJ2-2	CASMGTLRGTGELFF	TGTGCCAGTATGGGAACCTTGAGGGGGACCGGGGAGCTGTTTTTT
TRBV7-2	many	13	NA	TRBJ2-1	CASSSSTGNEQFF	TGTGCCAGCAGCTCCAGCACGGGCAATGAGCAGTTCTTC
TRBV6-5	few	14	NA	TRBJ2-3	CASSYSTGYHTQYF	TGTGCCAGCAGTTACTCAACAGGGTACCATACGCAGTATTTT
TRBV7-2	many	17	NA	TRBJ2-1	CASSFGGSPGAGGEQFF	TGTGCCAGCAGCTTCGGAGGGAGTCCCGGGGCCGGGGGTGAGCAGTTCTTC
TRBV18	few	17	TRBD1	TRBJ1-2	CASSPLPSRDRPPGYTF	TGTGCCAGCTCACCACTGCCGTCCCGGGACAGGCCTCCGGGCTACACCTTC
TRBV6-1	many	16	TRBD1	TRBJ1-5	CASSETGAAENQPQHF	TGTGCCAGCAGTGAAACAGGGGCAGCGGAAAATCAGCCCCAGCATTTT
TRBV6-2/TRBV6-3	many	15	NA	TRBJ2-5	CASTNHRDIQGTQYF	TGTGCCAGCACTAATCACCGGGACATTCAAGGAACCCAGTACTTC
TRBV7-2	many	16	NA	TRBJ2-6	CASSPNPGTGANVLTF	TGTGCCAGCAGCCCCAATCCGGGGACGGGGGCCAACGTCCTGACTTTC
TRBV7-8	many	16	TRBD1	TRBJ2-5	CASSPHIGTGEETQYF	TGTGCCAGCAGCCCCCATATTGGGACAGGGGAAGAGACCCAGTACTTC
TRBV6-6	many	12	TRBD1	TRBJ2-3	CASSYSTGRQYF	TGTGCCAGCAGTTACTCGACAGGGCGGCAGTATTTT
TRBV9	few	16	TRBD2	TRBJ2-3	CASSMGLAGVGDTQYF	TGTGCCAGCAGCATGGGACTAGCGGGAGTAGGGGATACGCAGTATTTT
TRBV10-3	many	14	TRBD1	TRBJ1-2	CAISPTGGLYGYTF	TGTGCCATCAGCCCGACAGGGGGACTCTATGGCTACACCTTC
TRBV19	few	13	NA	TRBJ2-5	CASSIADQETQYF	TGTGCCAGTAGTATAGCGGACCAAGAGACCCAGTACTTC
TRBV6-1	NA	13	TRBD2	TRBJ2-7	CASSETREGVQYF	TGTGCCAGCAGTGAAACTCGGGAGGGAGTGCAGTACTTC
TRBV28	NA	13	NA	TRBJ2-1	CASSPVGGNEQFF	TGTGCCAGCAGTCCCGTAGGAGGGAATGAGCAGTTCTTC
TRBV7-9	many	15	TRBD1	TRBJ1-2	CASSFGQGGYYGYTF	TGTGCCAGCAGCTTCGGGCAGGGGGGATACTATGGCTACACCTTC
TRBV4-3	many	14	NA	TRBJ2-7	CASSQGAPSYEQYF	TGCGCCAGCAGCCAAGGGGCACCTTCCTACGAGCAGTACTTC
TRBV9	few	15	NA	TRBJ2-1	CASSVSGAAYNEQFF	TGTGCCAGCAGCGTCTCGGGAGCTGCCTACAATGAGCAGTTCTTC
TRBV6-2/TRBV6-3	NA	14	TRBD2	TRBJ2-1	CASRSSGSKNEQFF	TGTGCCAGCAGAAGTAGCGGGAGTAAGAATGAGCAGTTCTTC
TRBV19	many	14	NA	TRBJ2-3	CASSNLGRANTQYF	TGTGCCAGTAGTAACCTCGGCAGGGCCAATACGCAGTATTTT